The rows below give T cell receptor beta chains drawn from one sample of a study of blood T cell repertoires in COVID-19. Assay: immunoSEQ multiplex PCR; the TCRdb copy retains only in-frame clones and omits some. The sample lists roughly 100,000 clones, approximately 86% seen once, with roughly 3.5% in the top ten. Sequenced material: peripheral blood. Receptor source: a human donor in a cohort sampled during active COVID-19. Each CDR3 is given with its conserved first and last residue. A D gene is named only where the DNA matches it firmly. Rows may omit the clone size; those that give it use once, few, many or a size class.

J: TRBJ2-6
length: 19
size: -
V: TRBV15
D: TRBD1
DNA: TGTGCCACCAGCAGAGATCCAGCAGGGGGCCCCTCTGGGGCCAACGTCCTGACTTTC
CDR3: CATSRDPAGGPSGANVLTF

J: TRBJ1-2
length: 14
size: -
V: TRBV19
D: TRBD1
DNA: TGTGCCAGTAGTACCGGACAGGGTGTCGGTGGCTACACCTTC
CDR3: CASSTGQGVGGYTF

J: TRBJ1-2
length: 13
size: -
V: TRBV29-1
D: -
DNA: TGCAGCCCCGCAAGAGGAGCCCTCTATGGCTACACCTTC
CDR3: CSPARGALYGYTF

J: TRBJ1-1
length: 14
size: -
V: TRBV30
D: -
DNA: TGTGCCTGGAGACTAGCCAGGGCTGACACTGAAGCTTTCTTT
CDR3: CAWRLARADTEAFF

J: TRBJ2-3
length: 13
size: -
V: TRBV4-3
D: -
DNA: TGCGCCAGCAGCCCCCGTAGATCAGATACGCAGTATTTT
CDR3: CASSPRRSDTQYF

J: TRBJ1-2
length: 17
size: -
V: TRBV6-1
D: -
DNA: TGTGCCAGCAGTGACACGCTACTCTACGACACAGACTATGGCTACACCTTC
CDR3: CASSDTLLYDTDYGYTF

J: TRBJ2-1
length: 14
size: -
V: TRBV7-9
D: -
DNA: TGTGCCAGCAGCTTAAGGACTGCATACAATGAGCAGTTCTTC
CDR3: CASSLRTAYNEQFF

J: TRBJ1-4
length: 15
size: -
V: TRBV4-3
D: -
DNA: TGCGCCAGCAGCCAAAATACGGACATAAATGAAAAACTGTTTTTT
CDR3: CASSQNTDINEKLFF

J: TRBJ2-1
length: 16
size: -
V: TRBV5-1
D: TRBD2
DNA: TGCGCCAGCAGCTTGGCCATTCTAGCGGGGACCAATGAGCAGTTCTTC
CDR3: CASSLAILAGTNEQFF

J: TRBJ2-1
length: 17
size: -
V: TRBV7-3
D: TRBD2
DNA: TGTGCCAGCAGCTTAACGGGGACTAGACGGGTCGGCAATGAGCAGTTCTTC
CDR3: CASSLTGTRRVGNEQFF

J: TRBJ2-1
length: 13
size: -
V: TRBV5-4
D: -
DNA: TGTGCCAGCAGCTCCCCCGCCACAGATGAGCAGTTCTTC
CDR3: CASSSPATDEQFF

J: TRBJ2-5
length: 14
size: -
V: TRBV7-3
D: TRBD1
DNA: TGTGCCAGCAGCGAACAGGGGGCGAGGGAGACCCAGTACTTC
CDR3: CASSEQGARETQYF

J: TRBJ1-5
length: 16
size: -
V: TRBV27
D: TRBD1
DNA: TGTGCCAGCAGTCCAAACAGGGGCTATAGCAATCAGCCCCAGCATTTT
CDR3: CASSPNRGYSNQPQHF

J: TRBJ2-3
length: 14
size: -
V: TRBV30
D: TRBD1
DNA: TGTGCCTGGAGTAGGGACAGGGGGCGTGGTACGCAGTATTTT
CDR3: CAWSRDRGRGTQYF

J: TRBJ1-1
length: 15
size: -
V: TRBV6-1
D: -
DNA: TGTGCCAGCAGTGAAGGGCCGGCCGTCGGGGTGGTAGCTTTCTTT
CDR3: CASSEGPAVGVVAFF

J: TRBJ1-4
length: 17
size: many
V: TRBV18
D: TRBD1
DNA: TGTGCCAGCTCGAACCGGGACAGGGGTCTCACTAATGAAAAACTGTTTTTT
CDR3: CASSNRDRGLTNEKLFF

J: TRBJ1-1
length: 14
size: few
V: TRBV7-8
D: TRBD1
DNA: TGTGCCAGCAGCGGGGACAGGGCTAACACTGAAGCTTTCTTT
CDR3: CASSGDRANTEAFF

J: TRBJ2-2
length: 14
size: once
V: TRBV4-3
D: -
DNA: TGCGCCAGCACCTTTAGTATTCATACCGGGGAGCTGTTTTTT
CDR3: CASTFSIHTGELFF

J: TRBJ1-6
length: 14
size: -
V: TRBV3-1/TRBV3-2
D: -
DNA: TGTGCCAGCAGCCAAGTGGGAGGTAATTCACCCCTCCACTTT
CDR3: CASSQVGGNSPLHF

J: TRBJ1-2
length: 15
size: -
V: TRBV7-2
D: TRBD1
DNA: TGTGCCAGCAGCCCCCGGACAGGGTATCCCTATGGCTACACCTTC
CDR3: CASSPRTGYPYGYTF

J: TRBJ1-2
length: 14
size: -
V: TRBV11-2
D: -
DNA: TGTGCCAGCAGCTTTCAGGGGCTCGGCTATGGCTACACCTTC
CDR3: CASSFQGLGYGYTF

J: TRBJ2-7
length: 14
size: -
V: TRBV20-1
D: -
DNA: TGCAGTGCTAGTCTGCCCCCGAGCTCCTACGAGCAGTACTTC
CDR3: CSASLPPSSYEQYF

J: TRBJ1-2
length: 13
size: -
V: TRBV5-6
D: TRBD1
DNA: TGTGCCAGCAGTTCCGGACAGGGAGAAGGCTACACCTTC
CDR3: CASSSGQGEGYTF

J: TRBJ1-2
length: 16
size: -
V: TRBV19
D: -
DNA: TGTGCCAGTAGTATATCGCCCGGAGAGGGAGTCTATGGCTACACCTTC
CDR3: CASSISPGEGVYGYTF

J: TRBJ1-5
length: 16
size: -
V: TRBV21-1
D: -
DNA: TGTGCCAGCAGCAAAGCGCGGCAGGGGAGCGATCAGCCCCAGCATTTT
CDR3: CASSKARQGSDQPQHF

J: TRBJ1-4
length: 13
size: -
V: TRBV4-2
D: -
DNA: TGTGCCAGCAGCCAAGATCTTAAGAGGAAACTGTTTTTT
CDR3: CASSQDLKRKLFF

J: TRBJ2-5
length: 14
size: -
V: TRBV5-1
D: TRBD2
DNA: TGCGCCAGCAGCTTGCGCGGGGGACCAGAGACCCAGTACTTC
CDR3: CASSLRGGPETQYF

J: TRBJ1-5
length: 13
size: -
V: TRBV9
D: -
DNA: TGTGCCAGCAGCGTAAGCGGCAATCAGCCCCAGCATTTT
CDR3: CASSVSGNQPQHF

J: TRBJ2-2
length: 15
size: -
V: TRBV9
D: TRBD1
DNA: TGTGCCAGCAATAAACAGGGGGGGAACACCGGGGAGCTGTTTTTT
CDR3: CASNKQGGNTGELFF

J: TRBJ2-7
length: 15
size: -
V: TRBV4-1
D: TRBD2
DNA: TGCGCCAGCAGCCTCGGTCCTAGCGGGATGTACGAGCAGTACTTC
CDR3: CASSLGPSGMYEQYF

J: TRBJ1-5
length: 14
size: -
V: TRBV2
D: -
DNA: TGTGCCAGCAGTGGCGGGACCCCCACTGAGCCCCAGCATTTT
CDR3: CASSGGTPTEPQHF

J: TRBJ2-7
length: 14
size: -
V: TRBV10-3
D: -
DNA: TGTGCCATAGGGTGGTCCTCAGGGTGGTACGAGCAGTACTTC
CDR3: CAIGWSSGWYEQYF

J: TRBJ2-5
length: 16
size: -
V: TRBV6-1
D: TRBD2
DNA: TGTGCCAGCAGTGGGCCCCGGGGGGGGCAAGGGGAGACCCAGTACTTC
CDR3: CASSGPRGGQGETQYF

J: TRBJ1-5
length: 14
size: once
V: TRBV27
D: TRBD1
DNA: TGTGCCAGCAGTTTTCAGGGGGGCAATCAGCCCCAGCATTTT
CDR3: CASSFQGGNQPQHF

J: TRBJ1-1
length: 13
size: -
V: TRBV11-2
D: -
DNA: TGTGCCAGCAGCTTAACGAACCGGGGAGAAGCTTTCTTT
CDR3: CASSLTNRGEAFF

J: TRBJ1-6
length: 18
size: -
V: TRBV4-2
D: TRBD1
DNA: TGTGCCAGCAGCTTACAGGGGGCGCAGGACCCTGTGGATTCACCCCTCCACTTT
CDR3: CASSLQGAQDPVDSPLHF